This is a list of T cell receptor beta chains from one sample in a study of monozygotic twins with inflammatory bowel disease. TCRdb re-called the 5' RACE reads and catalogs CDR3 proteins one per entry, DNA excluded. The listing contains around 380,000 distinct CDR3 sequences. The specimen was blood. The receptors were gathered from a human donor with ulcerative colitis or Crohn's disease, or a healthy co-twin of an affected twin (not recorded which). Each CDR3 is given with its conserved first and last residue. Fields, in order: J gene, V gene, CDR3 protein.

>TRBJ2-1|TRBV7-8
CASSLIAGRYNEQFF
>TRBJ1-2|TRBV5-1
CASSRGGENYGYTF
>TRBJ2-2|TRBV7-2
CVSSLEIWTAIGGELFF
>TRBJ2-1|TRBV30
CAWSTRHRGGRGNEQFF
>TRBJ1-1|TRBV12-3/TRBV12-4
CASSLAPSSGLAFF
>TRBJ1-2|TRBV2
CASWYGGTAIF
>TRBJ1-5|TRBV7-2
CASSPSGGQPQHF
>TRBJ2-7|TRBV4-1
CASSQRAGTGAVYF
>TRBJ2-3|TRBV5-1
CASSLGPAGVSTDTQYF
>TRBJ2-7|TRBV20-1
CSARDELAGGREQYF
>TRBJ2-2|TRBV6-2/TRBV6-3
CASRRAIASNRVELFF
>TRBJ2-3|TRBV6-5
CASSSRGGRSTDTQYF
>TRBJ2-7|TRBV12-3/TRBV12-4
CASKVFGYEQYF
>TRBJ1-1|TRBV7-6
CASSLAGGRNTEAFF
>TRBJ2-4|TRBV5-5
CASSILQVDRVTKNIQYF
>TRBJ1-6|TRBV7-2
CASRLGQGGSSPLHF
>TRBJ1-1|TRBV10-3
CAISEGQGAMYMNTEAFF
>TRBJ2-3|TRBV20-1
CSAPRGGVTDTQYF